Described below is a single T cell receptor (beta chain) sequence and its context. This record belongs to a study of blood T cell repertoires in COVID-19. Study-level background: Whether acute or convalescent, the COVID-19 samples came from the United States, Italy and Spain. From T cells, B-cell-depleted T cells, or PBMCs came the material, which was cDNA or gDNA.

Authors' analysis steps: Counts of nucleated cells, estimated from reference gene primer amplification, were obtained. Data came from immunoSEQ multiplex PCR; TCRdb stores just in-frame clones and leaves some out. V and J calls and clone size are as listed in that table; D and trimming were resolved from the DNA. Here the sample spans about 220,000 clones, 75% to 85% being singletons. The receptor comes from a man in his fifties or sixties with active or convalescent COVID-19. Sequencing was carried out using peripheral blood.

The CDR3 DNA is TGCGCCAGCAGCCCGGACAGGGGTGGGGACACTGAAGCTTTCTTT. Its protein product is CASSPDRGGDTEAFF. The chain combines TRBV5-1 with TRBJ1-1, with 9 bases identical to TRBD1. Losses at the gene ends were 4 bases for V and 3 bases for J; bases not matched to a gene: 7. Per germline, CDR1 SGHRS and CDR2 YFSETQ. The CDR3 has 15 residues.